The entry below gives a single T cell receptor (beta chain) sequence along with its context. This clonotype appeared a single time. The antigen it recognizes is unknown. This could be a read error, since a much larger clone is one nucleotide away. Without the conserved terminal phenylalanine or tryptophan, this CDR3 likely stems from a read error. This record belongs to a study of tumor-infiltrating lymphocytes in primary liver carcinoma (dated by TCRdb to about 2017). At the level of the whole study: Roughly five patients with histopathologically diagnosed primary liver carcinoma underwent surgical resection in China between November 2015 and March 2016. Hepatocellular carcinoma (four) or combined HCC and intrahepatic cholangiocarcinoma (one) was present in the five patients, who were three men and two women aged 30 to 69 years. Roughly 3.5 to 8 million productive TCRbeta reads were obtained per sample, and no significant difference in read depth was found between tissue types. Technical replicate repertoires showed high reproducibility, with mean shared-clone rates about 0.92 and correlation coefficients above 0.98. TCRbeta repertoire sequencing covered 35 or so specimens from 5 patients: 25 or so tumor regions, 5 adjacent noncancerous liver tissues and 5 peripheral blood samples. The five patients had tumors staged T1-T3 N0M0, with maximum diameters ranging from roughly 4 to 10 cm. For each liver tumor, the study sampled five regions along with adjacent normal tissue and blood, and applied TCRbeta repertoire sequencing, expression microarrays and whole-exome sequencing.

Study-wide conclusions, independent of this receptor: Because the samples were bulk and unsorted, CD4+ and CD8+ T cell repertoires could not be compared. Pairs of tumor regions showed greater repertoire overlap (mean 36%) than tumor-adjacent pairs (about 17%) or tumor-blood pairs (around 15%), which is consistent with antigen-driven expansion. With just 4 or 5 patients in the study, the authors point out that the findings should be validated in a larger study. Because sequencing covered only the TCR beta chain and unpaired alpha chains were not captured, true repertoire diversity is likely underestimated. The top 250 clones accounted for a significantly greater share of the repertoire in tumors than in blood (p = 0.039).

A constant-region primer and ProtoScript II reverse transcriptase were used to reverse-transcribe TCRbeta-specific cDNA from about 0.55 ug total RNA. The TCRbeta libraries were prepared through three rounds of nested multiplex PCR following a slightly modified ARM-PCR procedure. Each of the first two PCR rounds ran for 9 to 10 cycles using multiplex TRBV1-TRBV30 forward primers together with a Cbeta reverse primer. A final 25-cycle PCR with Deep VentR polymerase added sample barcodes and Illumina adapters. Before sequencing, amplicons of 200-500 bp were purified from gel using a QIAquick gel extraction kit. An Illumina HiSeq 2500 was used to sequence the TCRbeta amplicons with 250-bp paired-end reads. The authors' pipeline ran thus. Trimmomatic v0.33 was used to quality-trim the reads, and FLASH v1.2.11 was used to merge paired reads so that full CDR3 sequences could be recovered. V, D and J germline segments were assigned to the rearranged TCRbeta sequences using MiGEC v1.2.1b. Clonotype statistics, along with Shannon-Wiener diversity indices, were calculated using VDJtools v1.0.0. Except for diversity analysis, only the 250 most abundant clonotypes of each sample were used in subsequent analyses to reduce sampling bias. The public reads were reanalyzed by TCRdb: fastp trimming at Q25, MiXCR alignment, in-frame beta chains only. Each record represents a unique CDR3 protein, reported with the most common genes and DNA among its rows. TCRdb's processing, not the authors' own work, is the source of the V and J calls. Recorded for this sample are 180,000 or so distinct CDR3 sequences; less than 65% of them occurred a single time. The ten largest clones add up to roughly 76% of the sample.

RNA from unsorted whole blood was extracted with TRIzol reagent, and germline DNA was obtained with the DNeasy Blood & Tissue kit. At the time of sampling, the patients had chronic HBV infection and had not received any treatment. Before surgery, roughly 4 milliliters of peripheral blood were collected into K2EDTA tubes. Inclusive of both ends, the CDR3 amounts to 13 amino acids. The kept DNA is CDR3 alone, 39 bases in frame from the first base. According to the germline V gene, CDR1 reads MNHEY and CDR2 reads SVGAGI. A distance of 10 bases separates the germline ends of V and J, which lose 2 bases and 6 bases respectively.

This TCR was recovered from a man in his forties or fifties with primary liver carcinoma and hepatitis B virus infection. Source material: peripheral blood. The sequence joins TRBV6-5 to TRBJ1-2, and possibly TRBD1, on 6 matching bases. The DNA sequence reads TGTGCCAGCAGTTACGTACAGGGAGATGGCTACACCTTA. Protein translation: CASSYVQGDGYTL.